Presented here are 25 T cell receptor beta chains from one specimen sequenced in a study of beta chain features in type 1 diabetes. Expressed TCRB transcripts were sequenced because the entire RNA isolate underwent reverse transcription. The method was immunoSEQ multiplex PCR; TCRdb's version includes in-frame clones alone and lacks a portion of them. The sample has about 260,000 clones, 68% seen once. Sequencing was done on a sample of naive CD4+ T cells from blood. These receptors originate from a man aged 25 to 40 in good health.

The chain links TRBV30 to TRBJ1-5; D gene unclear. V was shortened by 3 bases and J by 4 bases, with 10 bases between the two germline ends. From germline, CDR1 is GTSNPN and CDR2 SVGIG (reference sequence). The CDR3 is made up of 13 amino acids. The CDR3 DNA is TGTGCCTGGAGCCCTCGGGAAAATCAGCCCCAGCATTTT. Its protein is CAWSPRENQPQHF.

The genes are TRBV25-1 and TRBJ2-1, with D perhaps TRBD2 (6 bases). The CDR3 is 14 amino acids. Deletions cut 5 bases from V and 4 bases from J, with 12 bases between. Germline V lookup: CDR1 MGHDK, CDR2 SYGVNS. CDR3 region: CASSIGGVYNEQFF. The CDR3 nucleotides read TGTGCCAGCAGTATCGGCGGGGTGTACAATGAGCAGTTCTTC.

The chain joins TRBV15 to TRBJ2-5; 8 bases agree with TRBD2. The CDR3 totals 15 residues. Germline loops: CDR1 LNHNV, CDR2 YYDKDF (reference sequence). Trimming removed 8 bases from V and 3 bases from J; junction bases left unmatched: 11. CDR3 region: CATGREGLGEETQYF. CDR3 in DNA: TGTGCCACCGGCCGGGAGGGCCTAGGGGAAGAGACCCAGTACTTC.

The V call is TRBV7-8, the J call TRBJ2-3, with TRBD2 matching over 11 bases. After removal of 2 bases from V and 1 base from J, the junction contained 8 bases not matched to a gene. This CDR3 is built from 18 residues. The germline gives CDR1 SGHVS, CDR2 FQNEAQ. The CDR3 loop reads CASSLLAGGRKGTDTQYF. The CDR3 nucleotides read TGTGCCAGCAGCTTACTAGCGGGGGGCCGAAAAGGCACAGATACGCAGTATTTT.

The chain couples TRBV13 to TRBJ1-2; D not certain. The CDR3 is 16 amino acids. In germline, CDR1 is PRHDT, CDR2 FYEKMQ (reference sequence). V lost 0 bases and J lost 0, with 11 bases in between. The CDR3 DNA sequence: TGTGCCAGCAGCTTAGGTTGGCAGTACCCTAACTATGGCTACACCTTC. As protein: CASSLGWQYPNYGYTF.

This clone has more than one count but fewer than ten. V usage is TRBV30 and J usage is TRBJ2-1; D might be TRBD2 (5 bases). Trimming removed 0 bases from V and 5 bases from J, with 8 bases in between. Germline values: CDR1 GTSNPN, CDR2 SVGIG (reference sequence). CDR3 length equals 13 residues. CDR3 DNA sequence: TGTGCCTGGAGTGTACGGGGAGACAATGAGCAGTTCTTC. It yields the protein CAWSVRGDNEQFF.

The rearrangement uses TRBV29-1 and TRBJ2-1; D is ambiguous. The CDR3 has 10 residues. Germline V gene sequence: CDR1 SQVTM, CDR2 ANQGSEA. V lost 7 bases and J 5 bases, leaving 6 bases between the germline ends. The CDR3 nucleotides are TGCAGCGGCCGGAACAATGAGCAGTTCTTC. Translation: CSGRNNEQFF.

The CDR3 spells CASSYRSRLNYEQYF. The CDR3, as DNA: TGTGCCAGCAGTTACAGGTCGAGGTTAAACTACGAGCAGTACTTC. The chain combines TRBV6-6 with TRBJ2-7; D gene ambiguous. The V and J ends lost 2 bases and 3 bases respectively, with 14 bases between them. Germline CDR1 reads MNHNY; CDR2 reads SVGAGI (reference sequence). The CDR3 has 15 residues.

This chain joins TRBV30 and TRBJ2-7; possibly TRBD1 for D (6 bases). Germline V CDR1 and CDR2: GTSNPN, SVGIG (reference sequence). This CDR3 is built from 11 residues. V was trimmed by 8 bases and J by 2 bases, leaving 10 bases between them. CDR3 in amino acids: CAVRGTYEQYF. CDR3 sequence (DNA): TGTGCCGTCAGGGGCACCTACGAGCAGTACTTC.

The chain couples TRBV18 to TRBJ2-3; no firm D call. There are 14 residues in the CDR3. Germline CDR1 reads KGHSH; CDR2 reads LQKENI. Trimming took off 4 bases at V and 6 bases at J, with 14 bases between the two ends. The CDR3 bases are TGTGCCAGCTCACTGATGCATAGTTCGGATACGCAGTATTTT. This translates into CASSLMHSSDTQYF.

V is TRBV27 and J is TRBJ2-2, with D hard to call. Trimming cost V 6 bases and J 2 bases, with 10 bases left between them. There are 14 residues in the CDR3. The germline CDR1 and CDR2 sequences are MNHEY and SMNVEV (reference sequence). In DNA form, the CDR3 reads TGTGCCAGCAGACTCCGACAAAACACCGGGGAGCTGTTTTTT. This sequence encodes CASRLRQNTGELFF.

The gene calls are TRBV30 and TRBJ2-7; D call uncertain. Germline V gives CDR1 GTSNPN, CDR2 SVGIG (reference sequence). V was shortened by 3 bases and J by 6 bases, with 12 bases between the two germline ends. The CDR3 has 12 amino acids. The CDR3 is CAWRDVVREQYF. CDR3 DNA: TGTGCCTGGAGGGATGTAGTTCGCGAGCAGTACTTC.

Note on this clone: The same CDR3 arises from other DNA sequences in this sample as well. The V gene is TRBV29-1, the J gene TRBJ2-7; TRBD1 matches at 11 bases. CDR1 and CDR2 from the germline V gene are SQVTM and ANQGSEA. CDR3 size: 13 residues. The V and J ends lost 5 bases and 2 bases, in that order; junction bases with no gene match: 2. CDR3 protein: CSVPGQGAYEQYF. CDR3 in DNA: TGCAGCGTTCCGGGACAGGGGGCCTACGAGCAGTACTTC.

Remarks on this clone: Other nucleotide sequences from this sample produce the same CDR3. This chain uses TRBV5-1 with TRBJ2-1; D unresolved. The CDR3 covers 12 residues. Germline V lookup: CDR1 SGHRS, CDR2 YFSETQ. Deletions cut 1 base from V and 4 bases from J, with 3 bases between. CDR3 nucleotide sequence: TGCGCCAGCAGCTTGTCGTACAATGAGCAGTTCTTC. Translated: CASSLSYNEQFF. Based on the CDR3 plus reference TRBV5-1 and TRBJ2-1, the full variable domain is KAGVTQTPRYLIKTRGQQVTLSCSPISGHRSVSWYQQTPGQGLQFLFEYFSETQRNKGNFPGRFSGRQFSNSRSEMNVSTLELGDSALYLCASSLSYNEQFFGPGTRLTVL.

The chain carries TRBV2 and TRBJ1-2; D is perhaps TRBD1 (5 bases). CDR1 SNHLY and CDR2 FYNNEI come from the germline V gene. With 5 bases removed from V and 8 bases from J, the gap between germline ends came to 12 bases. CDR3 length equals 12 residues. The CDR3, as DNA: TGTGCCAGCAGTCCCCGGGGGAGAGGCTACACCTTC. Its protein is CASSPRGRGYTF.

For the CDR3, the DNA is TGCAGCGGCGGGAAAATTAGCGGGGGGGCCGATGAGCAGTTCTTC. This translates into CSGGKISGGADEQFF. This sequence joins TRBV29-1 and TRBJ2-1; 11 bases are shared with TRBD2. V was pared by 7 bases and J by 8 bases, with 13 bases of the junction left unmatched. Germline assignment: CDR1 SQVTM and CDR2 ANQGSEA. This CDR3 region has 15 residues.

The rearrangement uses TRBV19 and TRBJ1-1; D is unresolved. In germline, CDR1 is LNHDA, CDR2 SQIVND (reference sequence). Trimming left V 7 bases short and J 3 bases short, with 9 bases between. This CDR3 has 12 amino acids. The CDR3 loop reads CASTTWDTEAFF. CDR3 bases: TGTGCCAGTACCACGTGGGACACTGAAGCTTTCTTT. Variable domain in full (rest from reference TRBV19 and TRBJ1-1): DGGITQSPKYLFRKEGQNVTLSCEQNLNHDAMYWYRQDPGQGLRLIYYSQIVNDFQKGDIAEGYSVSREKKESFPLTVTSAQKNPTAFYLCASTTWDTEAFFGQGTRLTVV.

The chain carries TRBV28 and TRBJ2-4, with D hard to call. Germline lookup yields CDR1 MDHEN and CDR2 SYDVKM. Trimming took off 2 bases at V and 10 bases at J, with 6 bases between the two ends. This CDR3 contains 11 residues. This chain's CDR3 is CASSLGQIQYF. CDR3 coding DNA: TGTGCCAGCAGTTTAGGTCAGATTCAGTACTTC.

V gene TRBV29-1 combines with J gene TRBJ1-1, with D possibly being TRBD1 (5 bases). Between the trimmed V and J ends, which lost 3 bases and 6 bases, there was a span of 14 bases. CDR3 length: 13 amino acids. The germline gives CDR1 SQVTM, CDR2 ANQGSEA. The CDR3 sequence: CSVDRVVGSEAFF. DNA for the CDR3: TGCAGCGTTGACAGGGTGGTGGGTTCTGAAGCTTTCTTT.

This clone showed up just a few times. The chain links TRBV4-3 to TRBJ2-1; D call uncertain. The CDR3 sequence is 15 residues long. The ends were cut back, 1 base at V and 1 base at J, with 8 bases in the middle. Germline assignment: CDR1 LGHNA and CDR2 YSLEER. CDR3 region: CASSQVDVSYNEQFF. The CDR3, as DNA: TGCGCCAGCAGCCAAGTGGACGTGTCCTACAATGAGCAGTTCTTC.

The CDR3 protein is CAWTRGTDTQYF. The CDR3 DNA reads as TGTGCCTGGACCCGAGGAACCGATACGCAGTATTTT. The chain recombines TRBV30 with TRBJ2-3; unclear D gene. Germline V gene lookup returns CDR1 GTSNPN and CDR2 SVGIG (reference sequence). This CDR3 contains 12 residues. Between the trimmed V and J ends, which lost 4 bases and 6 bases, there was a span of 11 bases.

This clone was seen a handful of times. CDR3 amino acids: CASSLGVIPNIQYF. CDR3 bases: TGCGCCAGCAGCTTGGGAGTCATCCCAAACATTCAGTACTTC. The chain combines TRBV5-1 with TRBJ2-4, with unresolved D. The CDR3 extends over 14 amino acids. V lost 0 bases and J 6 bases, leaving 10 bases between the germline ends. The germline V gene encodes CDR1 SGHRS and CDR2 YFSETQ.

The V call is TRBV4-2, the J call TRBJ1-2; no reliable D call. Germline V lookup: CDR1 LGHNA, CDR2 YNFKEQ. This CDR3 comprises 15 residues. Trimming took off 0 bases at V and 6 bases at J, with 14 bases between the two ends. This CDR3 reads CASSQDMKGSHGYTF. In nucleotides, the CDR3 is TGTGCCAGCAGCCAAGATATGAAAGGCTCTCATGGCTACACCTTC.

A note on this clone: A read error may produce the germline difference seen at one junction end. The chain couples TRBV7-9 to TRBJ2-7, with D possibly matching TRBD2 (5 bases). Germline CDR1 and CDR2: SEHNR and FQNEAQ (reference sequence). The CDR3 is 15 residues long. The CDR3, as DNA: TGTGCCAGCAGCCACCCCGGGGTGGGCTCCCACGAGCAGTACTTC. Its translation is CASSHPGVGSHEQYF.

The chain recombines TRBV2 with TRBJ2-1, with 7 bases lining up with TRBD2. J lost 8 bases, V lost 1 base, and 8 bases had no gene match. This CDR3 has 15 amino acids. Germline V gene lookup returns CDR1 SNHLY and CDR2 FYNNEI. The CDR3 bases are TGTGCCAGCAGTGAAGGCGGACTAGGCGCCGATGAGCAGTTCTTC. Amino acid sequence: CASSEGGLGADEQFF.